These 6 T cell receptor beta chains share one sample of origin, sequenced in a study of shared clonotypes between healthy human individuals. The assay was immunoSEQ multiplex PCR, and TCRdb's table has in-frame clones only and misses some. The sample includes around 2,100,000 clones, about 95% seen only once; the top ten take less than 1.5%. CD45RO-negative CD8 cells positively selected for CCR7 made up the naive population, which excluded terminally differentiated effector memory CD45RA+ cells. Specimen: naive CD8+ T cells sorted from blood. The receptors were sampled from a man between 18 and 29 years old in good health.

V is TRBV6-5 and J is TRBJ2-5; 7 positions agree with TRBD1. Per germline, CDR1 MNHEY and CDR2 SVGAGI. The CDR3 length is 16 residues. The V segment lost 0 bases and the J segment 1 base; nucleotides outside the gene matches: 5. The CDR3 DNA reads as TGTGCCAGCAGTTACTCGAACAGGGGCAGCCAAGAGACCCAGTACTTC. Protein sequence: CASSYSNRGSQETQYF.

The chain combines TRBV11-2 with TRBJ2-2; maybe TRBD2 (6 bases). The germline gives CDR1 SGHAT, CDR2 FQNNGV. Trimming removed 0 bases at V and 6 bases at J, with 11 bases between. This CDR3 has 15 residues. CDR3 bases: TGTGCCAGCAGCTTAGAATACTCGGGAGCCGGGGAGCTGTTTTTT. Amino acids: CASSLEYSGAGELFF.

Concerning this clone: In the same sample, other DNA sequences code for this CDR3. The chain is built from TRBV4-1 and TRBJ1-5; 8 positions match TRBD1. The CDR3 loop spans 15 amino acids. The trim removed 0 bases at V and 6 bases at J, leaving 4 bases unmatched. The germline V gene has CDR1 MGHRA and CDR2 YSYEKL. In DNA, the CDR3 is TGCGCCAGCAGCCAAGATCAGGGGGCCGGTCAGCCCCAGCATTTT. It translates to CASSQDQGAGQPQHF.

V is TRBV6-5 and J is TRBJ2-7; the match to TRBD1 covers 7 bases. V dropped 6 bases and J dropped 1; count of bases not matched to a gene: 6. The CDR3 is 14 residues long. Germline V gives CDR1 MNHEY, CDR2 SVGAGI. The CDR3 sequence is CASSGTDGSYEQYF. The CDR3, as DNA: TGTGCCAGCAGCGGGACAGACGGATCCTACGAGCAGTACTTC.

The genes are TRBV5-1 and TRBJ2-3, with D unclear. CDR1 and CDR2 from the germline V gene are SGHRS and YFSETQ. The V and J ends lost 0 bases and 3 bases respectively, with 5 bases between them. This CDR3 has 13 amino acids. The CDR3 region has the DNA TGCGCCAGCAGCTTGGCCCCAACAGATACGCAGTATTTT. Translating gives CASSLAPTDTQYF. The whole variable domain, filled in from reference TRBV5-1 and TRBJ2-3, reads KAGVTQTPRYLIKTRGQQVTLSCSPISGHRSVSWYQQTPGQGLQFLFEYFSETQRNKGNFPGRFSGRQFSNSRSEMNVSTLELGDSALYLCASSLAPTDTQYFGPGTRLTVL.

The chain uses TRBV7-9 and TRBJ1-1; 8 bases match TRBD1. V was clipped by 7 bases and J by 0 bases; unmatched bases: 10. Per the germline V gene, CDR1 is SEHNR and CDR2 is FQNEAQ (reference sequence). The CDR3 covers 16 residues. CDR3 coding DNA: TGTGCCAGCACCCTTCTGACAGGGGTCATGAACACTGAAGCTTTCTTT. Its translation is CASTLLTGVMNTEAFF.